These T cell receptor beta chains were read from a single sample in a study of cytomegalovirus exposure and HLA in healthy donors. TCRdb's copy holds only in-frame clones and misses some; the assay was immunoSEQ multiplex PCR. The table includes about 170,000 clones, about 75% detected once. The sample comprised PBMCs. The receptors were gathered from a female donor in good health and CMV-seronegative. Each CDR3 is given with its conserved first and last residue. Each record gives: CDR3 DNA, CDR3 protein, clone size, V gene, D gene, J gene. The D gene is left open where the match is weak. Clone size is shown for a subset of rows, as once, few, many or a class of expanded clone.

TGTGCCAGCAGCGCCGGACTAGCGGGAGGGTTGAATGAGCAGTTCTTC,CASSAGLAGGLNEQFF,few,TRBV6-4,TRBD2,TRBJ2-1
TGTGCCAGCAGCCCTCTAGCGGAAACCTACAATGAGCAGTTCTTC,CASSPLAETYNEQFF,few,TRBV27,TRBD2,TRBJ2-1
TGCGCCAGCAGCCGCGGAGGCGGGGTGGCCACTGAAGCTTTCTTT,CASSRGGGVATEAFF,once,TRBV5-1,NA,TRBJ1-1
TGTGCCAGCAGTGTAACAGGTTTAGGCTACACCTTC,CASSVTGLGYTF,NA,TRBV2,NA,TRBJ1-2
TGTGCCAGCAGCCAGCGGGGCTACAATGAGCAGTTCTTC,CASSQRGYNEQFF,NA,TRBV14,NA,TRBJ2-1
TGCGCCAGCAGACCTTCGGACAGGGCGTCGAACACTGAAGCTTTCTTT,CASRPSDRASNTEAFF,few,TRBV10-1,TRBD1,TRBJ1-1
TGTGCCAGCAGCTTAGAAATAGCGGGGGGACAAGAGACCCAGTACTTC,CASSLEIAGGQETQYF,NA,TRBV7-2,TRBD2,TRBJ2-5
TGTGCCAGCAGCACAGGGTTTACTGGAAACACCATATATTTT,CASSTGFTGNTIYF,NA,TRBV2,NA,TRBJ1-3
TGTGCCATCCCTTCTGGGAACAGGGATGAAAAACTGTTTTTT,CAIPSGNRDEKLFF,NA,TRBV7-9,NA,TRBJ1-4
TGTGCCAGCTCGTTCGTCCCGACAGGGTCGGATGAAAAACTGTTTTTT,CASSFVPTGSDEKLFF,NA,TRBV18,TRBD1,TRBJ1-4
TGTGCCAGCAGTTTAAGGGGGAAAGGGGCCAACGTCCTGACTTTC,CASSLRGKGANVLTF,NA,TRBV27,NA,TRBJ2-6
TGTGCCAGCAGTACGGGACTAGCCAATGAGCAGTTCTTC,CASSTGLANEQFF,NA,TRBV2,TRBD2,TRBJ2-1
TGTGCCAGCATGCGGCGGGAGAGGGGCGGTGAGCAGTTCTTC,CASMRRERGGEQFF,few,TRBV7-9,TRBD2,TRBJ2-1
TGTGCCTCTAACAAGGGAGGGGACTACTATGGCTACACCTTC,CASNKGGDYYGYTF,NA,TRBV6-1,NA,TRBJ1-2
TGTGCCAGCAGCTTAGCAGGGGGGACAGGGGACTTCTCCTACAATGAGCAGTTCTTC,CASSLAGGTGDFSYNEQFF,few,TRBV7-8,TRBD1,TRBJ2-1
TGCGCCAGCAGCTTGATAGGACAGGGGGGTTCCTACGAGCAGTACTTC,CASSLIGQGGSYEQYF,NA,TRBV5-1,TRBD1,TRBJ2-7
TGTGCCTGGAGTGTAATCCCTGGGGGGAGGAACACTGAAGCTTTCTTT,CAWSVIPGGRNTEAFF,NA,TRBV30,NA,TRBJ1-1
TGTGCCAGCTCACCAGGGACAGGGGGCCTCTACGAGCAGTACTTC,CASSPGTGGLYEQYF,NA,TRBV18,TRBD1,TRBJ2-7
TGTGCCAGCAGCTTAGGTGGCCTAGACGGCTACGAGCAGTACTTC,CASSLGGLDGYEQYF,NA,TRBV11-3,NA,TRBJ2-7
TGCGCCAGCAGCTTGGGGACAGGGGCTGAGAACACTGAAGCTTTCTTT,CASSLGTGAENTEAFF,NA,TRBV5-1,TRBD1,TRBJ1-1
TGTGCCAGCAGTCCCCCGACAGGGAAGTCCTACGAGCAGTACTTC,CASSPPTGKSYEQYF,NA,TRBV28,TRBD1,TRBJ2-7
TGCGCCAGCAGCCAACCGACTAGCGGGGGAAACATTCAGTACTTC,CASSQPTSGGNIQYF,NA,TRBV4-1,TRBD2,TRBJ2-4
TGTGCCAGCAGCCCCCATAACGGGAATATGGATGAAAAACTGTTTTTT,CASSPHNGNMDEKLFF,NA,TRBV7-9,NA,TRBJ1-4
TGTGCCAGTACCGACAGGGATTGGGGCAATCAGCCCCAGCATTTT,CASTDRDWGNQPQHF,NA,TRBV19,TRBD1,TRBJ1-5
TGTGCCAGCTCACCAAGAGACTACGAGCAGTACTTC,CASSPRDYEQYF,NA,TRBV18,NA,TRBJ2-7
TGCGCCAGCAGCTTCAGGGAAATGAACACTGAAGCTTTCTTT,CASSFREMNTEAFF,NA,TRBV5-1,NA,TRBJ1-1